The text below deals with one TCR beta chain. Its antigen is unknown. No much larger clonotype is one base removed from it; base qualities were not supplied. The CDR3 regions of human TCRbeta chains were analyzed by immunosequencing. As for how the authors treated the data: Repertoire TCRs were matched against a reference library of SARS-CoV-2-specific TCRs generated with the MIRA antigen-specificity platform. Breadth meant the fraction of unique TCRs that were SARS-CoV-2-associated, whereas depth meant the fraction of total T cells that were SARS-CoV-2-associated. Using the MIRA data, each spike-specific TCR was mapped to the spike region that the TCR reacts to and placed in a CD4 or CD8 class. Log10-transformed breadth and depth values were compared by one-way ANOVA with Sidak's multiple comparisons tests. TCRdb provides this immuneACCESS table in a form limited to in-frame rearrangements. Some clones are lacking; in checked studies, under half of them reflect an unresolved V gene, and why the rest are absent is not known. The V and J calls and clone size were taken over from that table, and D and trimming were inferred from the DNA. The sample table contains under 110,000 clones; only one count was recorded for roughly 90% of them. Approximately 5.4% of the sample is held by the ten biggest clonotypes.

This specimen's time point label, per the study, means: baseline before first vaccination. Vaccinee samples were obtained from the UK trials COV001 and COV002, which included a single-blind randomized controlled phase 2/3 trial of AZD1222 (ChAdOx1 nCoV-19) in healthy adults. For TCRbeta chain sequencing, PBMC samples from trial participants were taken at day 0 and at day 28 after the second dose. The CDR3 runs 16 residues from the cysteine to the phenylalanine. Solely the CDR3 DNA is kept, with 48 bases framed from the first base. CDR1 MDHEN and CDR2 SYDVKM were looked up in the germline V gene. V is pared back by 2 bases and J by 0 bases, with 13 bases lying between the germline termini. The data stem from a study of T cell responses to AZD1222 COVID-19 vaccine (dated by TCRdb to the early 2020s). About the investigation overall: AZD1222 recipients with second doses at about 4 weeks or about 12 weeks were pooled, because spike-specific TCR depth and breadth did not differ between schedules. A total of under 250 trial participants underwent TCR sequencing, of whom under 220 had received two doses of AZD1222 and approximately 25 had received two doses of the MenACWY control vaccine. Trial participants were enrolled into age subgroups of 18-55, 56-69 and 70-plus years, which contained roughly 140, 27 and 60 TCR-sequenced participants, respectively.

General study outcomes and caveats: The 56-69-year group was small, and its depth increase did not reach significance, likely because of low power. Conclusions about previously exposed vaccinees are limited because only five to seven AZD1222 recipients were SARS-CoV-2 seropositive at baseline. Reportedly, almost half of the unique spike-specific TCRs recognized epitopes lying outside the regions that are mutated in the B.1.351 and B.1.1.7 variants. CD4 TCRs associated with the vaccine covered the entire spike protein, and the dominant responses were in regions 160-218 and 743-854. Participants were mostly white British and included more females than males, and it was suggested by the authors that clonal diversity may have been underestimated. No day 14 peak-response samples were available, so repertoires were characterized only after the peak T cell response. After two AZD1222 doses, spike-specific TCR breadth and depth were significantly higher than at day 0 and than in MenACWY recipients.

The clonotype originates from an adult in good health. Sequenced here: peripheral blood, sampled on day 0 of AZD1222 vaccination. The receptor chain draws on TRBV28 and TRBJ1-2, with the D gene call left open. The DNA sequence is TGTGCCAGCAGTTTAACCAGGACCAGAGCTAACTATGGCTACACCTTC. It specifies CASSLTRTRANYGYTF.